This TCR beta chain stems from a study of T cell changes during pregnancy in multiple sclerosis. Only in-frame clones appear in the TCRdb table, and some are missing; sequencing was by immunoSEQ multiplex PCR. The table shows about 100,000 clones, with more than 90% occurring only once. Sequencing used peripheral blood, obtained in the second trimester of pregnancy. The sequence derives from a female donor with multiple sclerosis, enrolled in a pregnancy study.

The CDR3 region has the DNA TGCGCCAGCAGCTCTGGTTCGGGACACCAGACGAGCAATCAGCCCCAGCATTTT. The encoded protein is CASSSGSGHQTSNQPQHF. V is TRBV5-1 and J is TRBJ1-5; D may be TRBD1 (6 bases). Germline V gene lookup returns CDR1 SGHRS and CDR2 YFSETQ. Trimming left V 3 bases short and J 1 base short, with 20 bases between. This CDR3 is 18 amino acids long.